This entry lists 5 T cell receptor beta chains sequenced from one sample in a study of monozygotic twins with inflammatory bowel disease. TCRdb re-called the 5' RACE reads; one entry per CDR3 protein, DNA not given. The data show 140,000 to 150,000 distinct CDR3 sequences, and the top ten clones hold over 1%. Sequences were obtained from blood. Every receptor here comes from a human donor with ulcerative colitis or Crohn's disease, or a healthy co-twin of an affected twin (not recorded which).

The chain is built from TRBV12-3 or TRBV12-4 and TRBJ1-3; without DNA, the TCRdb call of TRBD1 cannot be checked. CDR3 length: 17 amino acids. This CDR3 is CASSFRQGAYSGNTIYF.

This chain connects TRBV7-6 to TRBJ1-2; TCRdb gives TRBD1 as the D gene, but with no DNA this cannot be confirmed. CDR1 and CDR2 (germline): SGHVS, FNYEAQ. This CDR3 comprises 17 residues. The CDR3 protein is CASSRSNIRTGNYGYTF.

This chain links TRBV3-1 with TRBJ2-7; TCRdb proposes TRBD2, but this gene call is untestable without DNA. Per germline, CDR1 LGHDT and CDR2 YNNKEL (reference sequence). CDR3 length equals 16 residues. This CDR3 is CASSFGTSGTSYEQYF.

The chain is built from TRBV5-5 and TRBJ2-1; the D call from TCRdb, TRBD1, cannot be confirmed without DNA. This CDR3 has 14 residues. CDR1 is SGHKS and CDR2 is YYEKEE in the germline V gene (reference sequence). CDR3 in amino acids: CASSLGLRVDEQFF.

The chain employs TRBV4-2 and TRBJ2-3; TCRdb designates TRBD2, a call that cannot be tested without DNA. The CDR3 consists of 17 residues. Germline CDR1 LGHNA, CDR2 YNFKEQ. This chain's CDR3 is CASSQDQLAGVPDTQYF.